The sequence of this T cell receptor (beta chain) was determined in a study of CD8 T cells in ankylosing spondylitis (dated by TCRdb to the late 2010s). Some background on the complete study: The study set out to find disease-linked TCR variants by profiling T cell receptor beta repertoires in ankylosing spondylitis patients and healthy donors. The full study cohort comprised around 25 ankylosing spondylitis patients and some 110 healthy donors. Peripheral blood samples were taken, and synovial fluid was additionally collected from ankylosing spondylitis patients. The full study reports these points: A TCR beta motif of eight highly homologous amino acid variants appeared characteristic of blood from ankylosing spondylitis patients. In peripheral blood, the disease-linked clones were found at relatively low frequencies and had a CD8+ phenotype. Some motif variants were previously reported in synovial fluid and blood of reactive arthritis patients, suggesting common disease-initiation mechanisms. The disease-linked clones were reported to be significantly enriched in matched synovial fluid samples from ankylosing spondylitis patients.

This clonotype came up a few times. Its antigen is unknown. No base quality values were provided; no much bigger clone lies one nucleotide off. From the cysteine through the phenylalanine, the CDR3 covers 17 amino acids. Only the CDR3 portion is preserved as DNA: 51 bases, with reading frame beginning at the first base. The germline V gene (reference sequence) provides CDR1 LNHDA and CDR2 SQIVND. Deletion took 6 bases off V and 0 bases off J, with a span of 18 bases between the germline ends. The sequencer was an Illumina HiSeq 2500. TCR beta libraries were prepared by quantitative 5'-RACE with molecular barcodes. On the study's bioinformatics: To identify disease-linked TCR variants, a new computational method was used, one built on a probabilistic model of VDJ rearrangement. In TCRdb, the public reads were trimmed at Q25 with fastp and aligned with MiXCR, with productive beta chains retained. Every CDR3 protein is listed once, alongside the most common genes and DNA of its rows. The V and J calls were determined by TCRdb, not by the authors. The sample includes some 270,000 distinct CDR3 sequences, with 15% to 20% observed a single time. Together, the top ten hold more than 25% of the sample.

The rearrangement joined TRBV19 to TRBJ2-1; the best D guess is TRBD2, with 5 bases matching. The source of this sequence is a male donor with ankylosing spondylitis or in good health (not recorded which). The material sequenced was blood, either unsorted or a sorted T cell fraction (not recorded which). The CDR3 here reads CASRPTKYSSSYNEQFF. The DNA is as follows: TGTGCCAGTAGACCGACTAAATACAGTAGCTCCTACAATGAGCAGTTCTTC.